This T cell receptor (beta chain) was found in a study of vaccination and CD4 T cells after COVID-19. Study details: Overlapping spike pools from SARS-CoV-2 and HCoV-NL63, HCoV-OC43 and HCoV-229E served as culture stimuli. Study-level points and caveats: Among those convalescent, a median about 85% of reactive clones emerged solely post-vaccination.

On this clonotype: What it recognizes is unknown.

The germline V gene encodes CDR1 LNHNV and CDR2 YYDKDF (reference sequence). After removal of 0 bases from V and 5 bases from J, the junction contained 9 bases not matched to a gene. This CDR3 contains 16 residues. The Oncomine TCR Beta short-read assay was what sequenced the DNA obtained from cultured CD4+ T cells. In this case, cultured CD4+ T cells provided the extracted genomic DNA. MiXCR was run by TCRdb on the PCR reads, yielding one entry per CDR3 protein. The table lists approximately 20,000 distinct CDR3 sequences, about 71% of them singletons. Noted treatment: approximately 11-day PBMC culture with coronavirus spike peptide pools or control peptides (ViraFEST assay). Expanded clonotypes were found by TCR sequencing after peptide-pool stimulation (ViraFEST).

V usage is TRBV15 and J usage is TRBJ2-5; 7 nucleotides align to TRBD2. What was sequenced was CD4+ T cells from blood, cultured in vitro. This receptor was identified in a human donor who had recovered from COVID-19. The CDR3 sequence: CATSRDRGGGSETQYF. The CDR3 nucleotides read TGTGCCACCAGCAGAGATCGTGGGGGGGGGTCGGAGACCCAGTACTTC.